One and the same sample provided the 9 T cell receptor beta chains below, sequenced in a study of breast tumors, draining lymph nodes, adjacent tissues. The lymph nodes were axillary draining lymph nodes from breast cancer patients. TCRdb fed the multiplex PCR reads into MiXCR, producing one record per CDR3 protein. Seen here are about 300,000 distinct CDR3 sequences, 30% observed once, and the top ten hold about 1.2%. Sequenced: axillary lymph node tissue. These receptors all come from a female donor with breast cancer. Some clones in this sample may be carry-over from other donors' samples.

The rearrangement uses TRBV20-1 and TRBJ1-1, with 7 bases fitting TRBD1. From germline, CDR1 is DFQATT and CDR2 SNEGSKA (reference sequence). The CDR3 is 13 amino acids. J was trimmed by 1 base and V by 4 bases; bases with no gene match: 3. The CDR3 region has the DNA TGCAGTGCTACGGGACAGAGGAACACTGAAGCTTTCTTT. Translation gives CSATGQRNTEAFF.

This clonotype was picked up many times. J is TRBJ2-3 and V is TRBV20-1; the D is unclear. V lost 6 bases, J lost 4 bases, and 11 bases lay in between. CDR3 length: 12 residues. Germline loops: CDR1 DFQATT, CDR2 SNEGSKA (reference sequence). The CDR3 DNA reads TGCAGTGCACTAAGGACCTCAGATACGCAGTATTTT. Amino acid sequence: CSALRTSDTQYF.

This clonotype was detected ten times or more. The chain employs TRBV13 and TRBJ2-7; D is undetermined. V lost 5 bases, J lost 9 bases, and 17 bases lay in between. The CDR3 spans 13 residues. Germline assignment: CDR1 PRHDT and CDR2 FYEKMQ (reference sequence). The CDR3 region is CASSKRGSTVQYF. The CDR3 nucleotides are TGTGCCAGCAGCAAACGAGGCTCTACCGTGCAGTACTTC.

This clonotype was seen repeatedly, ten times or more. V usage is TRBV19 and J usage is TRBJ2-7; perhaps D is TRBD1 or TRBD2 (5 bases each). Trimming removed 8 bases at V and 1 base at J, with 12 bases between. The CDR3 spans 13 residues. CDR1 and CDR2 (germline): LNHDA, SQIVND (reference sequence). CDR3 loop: CASRDRGSYEQYF. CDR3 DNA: TGTGCCAGTCGGGACCGAGGGTCCTACGAGCAGTACTTC.

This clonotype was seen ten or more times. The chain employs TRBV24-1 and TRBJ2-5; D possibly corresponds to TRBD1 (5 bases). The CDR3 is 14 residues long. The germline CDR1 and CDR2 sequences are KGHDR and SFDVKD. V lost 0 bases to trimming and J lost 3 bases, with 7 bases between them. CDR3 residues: CATSDLDSEETQYF. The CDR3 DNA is TGTGCCACCAGTGATTTGGACAGTGAAGAGACCCAGTACTTC.

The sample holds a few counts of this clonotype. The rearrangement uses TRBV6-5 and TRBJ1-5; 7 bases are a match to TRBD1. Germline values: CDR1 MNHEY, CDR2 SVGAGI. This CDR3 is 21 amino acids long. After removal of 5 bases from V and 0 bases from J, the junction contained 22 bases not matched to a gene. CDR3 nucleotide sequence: TGTGCCAGCAGTACTGACAGGGAGGAAGGTGCGGAGGTGTATAGCAATCAGCCCCAGCATTTT. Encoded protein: CASSTDREEGAEVYSNQPQHF.

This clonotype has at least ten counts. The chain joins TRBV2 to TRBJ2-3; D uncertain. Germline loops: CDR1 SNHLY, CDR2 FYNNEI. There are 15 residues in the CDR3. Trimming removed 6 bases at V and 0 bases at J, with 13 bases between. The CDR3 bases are TGTGCCAGCAGGTCCAAGACATCTAGCACAGATACGCAGTATTTT. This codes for CASRSKTSSTDTQYF.

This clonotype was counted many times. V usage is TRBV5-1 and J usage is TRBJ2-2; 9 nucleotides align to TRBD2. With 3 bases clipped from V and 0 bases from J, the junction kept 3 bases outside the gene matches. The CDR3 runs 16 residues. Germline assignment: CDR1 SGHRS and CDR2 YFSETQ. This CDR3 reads CASSSSSGANTGELFF. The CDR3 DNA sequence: TGCGCCAGCAGCTCATCTAGCGGGGCGAACACCGGGGAGCTGTTTTTT. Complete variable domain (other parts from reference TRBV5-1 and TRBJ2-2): KAGVTQTPRYLIKTRGQQVTLSCSPISGHRSVSWYQQTPGQGLQFLFEYFSETQRNKGNFPGRFSGRQFSNSRSEMNVSTLELGDSALYLCASSSSSGANTGELFFGEGSRLTVL.

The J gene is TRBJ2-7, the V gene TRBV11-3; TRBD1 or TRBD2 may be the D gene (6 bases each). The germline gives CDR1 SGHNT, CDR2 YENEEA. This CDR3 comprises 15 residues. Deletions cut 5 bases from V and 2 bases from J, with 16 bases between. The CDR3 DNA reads TGTGCCAGCAGCCAAGGAGGGGGACCCCCCTACGAGCAGTACTTC. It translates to CASSQGGGPPYEQYF.